Shown below are 23 T cell receptor beta chains from a single sample sequenced in a study of blood T cell repertoires in COVID-19 (TCRdb year 2020). Library prep was done by the immunoSEQ multiplex PCR assay. Imported from immuneACCESS, the table was reduced by TCRdb to in-frame sequences with V and J called. These copies leave out some clones; in studies compared against another copy, an unresolved V gene accounts for under half, and the cause of the remainder is not known. The sample data list approximately 63,000 clones, and 75% to 90% of these were observed just once. Jointly, the top ten make up over 15% of the sample. The sequencing sample was made of peripheral blood. The source is a woman aged 60-75 years with COVID-19, enrolled during active disease.

The chain combines TRBV29-1 with TRBJ2-7; tentatively, D is TRBD2 (6 bases). With 6 bases removed from V and 2 bases from J, the gap between germline ends came to 8 bases. The germline gives CDR1 SQVTM, CDR2 ANQGSEA. This CDR3 comprises 11 residues. The CDR3 is CSVGGTYEQYF. The CDR3 DNA is TGCAGCGTCGGAGGGACCTACGAGCAGTACTTC.

V gene TRBV11-3 combines with J gene TRBJ2-7; 8 bases align to TRBD1. Germline V gives CDR1 SGHNT, CDR2 YENEEA. This CDR3 comprises 12 residues. V lost 5 bases and J lost 4; bases outside the gene matches: 1. This CDR3 reads CASSGTGYEQYF. Here the CDR3 DNA reads TGTGCCAGCAGCGGGACAGGTTACGAGCAGTACTTC.

The rearrangement links TRBV24-1 to TRBJ2-2; 8 bases are shared with TRBD1. V was pared by 7 bases and J by 1 base, with 7 bases of the junction left unmatched. The CDR3 is made up of 16 amino acids. The germline CDR1 and CDR2 sequences are KGHDR and SFDVKD. The CDR3 loop is CATRAGTGENTGELFF. In DNA, the CDR3 is TGTGCCACCAGAGCCGGGACAGGTGAGAACACCGGGGAGCTGTTTTTT.

J is TRBJ1-2 and V is TRBV29-1, with D perhaps TRBD1 (6 bases). V lost 2 bases, J lost 8 bases, and 15 bases lay in between. CDR3 length: 13 residues. Per germline, CDR1 SQVTM and CDR2 ANQGSEA. The CDR3 bases are TGCAGCGTTGAACCTCATGGGGGCGCGGGCTACACCTTC. This gives the protein CSVEPHGGAGYTF.

V is TRBV27 and J is TRBJ2-1, with TRBD2 matching 11 bases. From germline, CDR1 is MNHEY and CDR2 SMNVEV (reference sequence). The CDR3 totals 17 residues. V gave up 4 bases and J gave up 4 bases; unmatched junction bases: 9. CDR3 residues: CASSWGRLAGRYNEQFF. The CDR3 DNA is TGTGCCAGCAGTTGGGGGCGACTAGCGGGGCGGTACAATGAGCAGTTCTTC.

The V call is TRBV29-1, the J call TRBJ2-7; 9 bases agree with TRBD1. Trimming removed 4 bases from V and 3 bases from J; junction bases left unmatched: 7. Germline V gene data show CDR1 as SQVTM and CDR2 as ANQGSEA. The CDR3 has 14 residues. In DNA, the CDR3 is TGCAGCGTTGGAGGGGGACAGGGTGGCTACGAGCAGTACTTC. Translating gives CSVGGGQGGYEQYF.

CDR3 DNA sequence: TGTGCCAGTTGTGAGCGGGAGGGTCCCGTGTTCTTC. Its protein is CASCEREGPVFF. The V and J genes are TRBV2 and TRBJ2-1, with 10 bases identical to TRBD2. CDR1 and CDR2 (germline): SNHLY, FYNNEI. This CDR3 is 12 amino acids long. V shed 9 bases, J shed 15 bases, and the junction held 11 bases outside the gene matches.

This chain uses TRBV30 with TRBJ2-7; 9 bases line up with TRBD1. V was clipped by 3 bases and J by 2 bases; unmatched bases: 5. The CDR3 covers 14 residues. Per the germline V gene, CDR1 is GTSNPN and CDR2 is SVGIG (reference sequence). The CDR3 protein is CAWRRTGVTYEQYF. In DNA form, the CDR3 reads TGTGCCTGGAGGAGGACAGGGGTAACCTACGAGCAGTACTTC.

With regard to this clone: The sample has other DNA sequences that encode this CDR3 too. The rearrangement joins TRBV18 to TRBJ1-1, with 7 bases fitting TRBD1. V shed 1 base, J shed 2 bases, and the junction held 1 base outside the gene matches. Germline-derived CDR1 and CDR2 are KGHSH and LQKENI. The CDR3 runs 14 residues. The CDR3: CASSPQGANTEAFF. The CDR3 DNA reads as TGTGCCAGCTCACCACAGGGGGCCAACACTGAAGCTTTCTTT.

The chain employs TRBV30 and TRBJ1-4; maybe TRBD1 (6 bases). This CDR3 comprises 15 residues. Trimming left V 0 bases short and J 8 bases short, with 16 bases between. The germline V gene has CDR1 GTSNPN and CDR2 SVGIG (reference sequence). The CDR3 protein is CAWSVGSGVREKLFF. CDR3 DNA: TGTGCCTGGAGTGTTGGTTCAGGGGTACGGGAAAAACTGTTTTTT.

The J gene is TRBJ2-1, the V gene TRBV7-2, with 7 nucleotides matching TRBD2. CDR3 length: 15 amino acids. Germline assignment: CDR1 SGHTA and CDR2 FQGNSA. With V trimmed by 5 bases and J by 8 bases, 12 bases remained unmatched. Here the CDR3 DNA reads TGTGCCAGCAGCCAAACCGGGGGAGGGTCTTATGAGCAGTTCTTC. It encodes CASSQTGGGSYEQFF.

The chain carries TRBV7-6 and TRBJ2-3; D ambiguous. The CDR3 covers 16 residues. The V and J ends lost 3 bases and 0 bases respectively, with 13 bases between them. Germline V gene data show CDR1 as SGHVS and CDR2 as FNYEAQ. CDR3 sequence reads: CASSFPSTASTDTQYF. The CDR3 nucleotides are TGTGCCAGCAGCTTTCCCTCGACTGCTAGCACAGATACGCAGTATTTT.

The chain recombines TRBV14 with TRBJ2-3; TRBD2 is a possible D gene (6 bases). Deletions cut 0 bases from V and 1 base from J, with 11 bases between. The CDR3 is made up of 16 amino acids. Germline CDR1 and CDR2: SGHDN and FVKESK. The chain's CDR3 is CASSQDRSSGTDTQYF. CDR3 in DNA: TGTGCCAGCAGCCAAGACCGATCTAGCGGCACAGATACGCAGTATTTT. The full variable domain, completed using reference TRBV14 and TRBJ2-3, is EAGVTQFPSHSVIEKGQTVTLRCDPISGHDNLYWYRRVMGKEIKFLLHFVKESKQDESGMPNNRFLAERTGGTYSTLKVQPAELEDSGVYFCASSQDRSSGTDTQYFGPGTRLTVL.

The J gene is TRBJ1-2, the V gene TRBV9; TRBD1 matches 7 bases. This CDR3 region has 13 residues. Germline CDR1 is SGDLS and CDR2 is YYNGEE. Trimming cost V 3 bases and J 3 bases; bases outside gene matches: 2. CDR3 nucleotide sequence: TGTGCCAGCAGCGAGGGGACAGACTATGGCTACACCTTC. This translates into CASSEGTDYGYTF.

The chain links TRBV5-4 to TRBJ1-3, with TRBD1 matching over 8 bases. This CDR3 has 14 amino acids. The ends lost 4 bases at V and 6 bases at J; junction bases unmatched: 6. The V gene's germline CDR1 is SGHNT and CDR2 YYREEE (reference sequence). CDR3 DNA sequence: TGTGCCAGCAGCGTTACAGGGGGAGAAAACACCATATATTTT. This codes for CASSVTGGENTIYF.

The rearrangement joins TRBV30 to TRBJ2-5; TRBD1 is a possible D gene (5 bases). CDR3 length equals 14 residues. The V end was cut by 2 bases, the J end by 5 bases, with 15 bases between. Germline V gives CDR1 GTSNPN, CDR2 SVGIG (reference sequence). The CDR3 region is CAWSRTKRDETQYF. The CDR3 DNA sequence: TGTGCCTGGAGTCGGACAAAAAGAGACGAGACCCAGTACTTC.

The chain carries TRBV24-1 and TRBJ2-1; 13 bases line up with TRBD2. The V segment lost 4 bases and the J segment 7 bases; nucleotides outside the gene matches: 12. Germline CDR1 and CDR2: KGHDR and SFDVKD. The CDR3 totals 18 residues. The DNA of the CDR3 is TGTGCCACCAGTGAGCGTGTGGGACTAGCGGGGCCGAGGAATGAGCAGTTCTTC. Its protein product is CATSERVGLAGPRNEQFF.

The J gene is TRBJ2-7, the V gene TRBV5-1; 8 nucleotides match TRBD1. The CDR3 covers 15 residues. The germline CDR1 and CDR2 sequences are SGHRS and YFSETQ. Unmatched junction bases numbered 10, after V lost 4 bases and J lost 4 bases. The CDR3 DNA reads as TGCGCCAGCAGCGGAACAGGGGGAAGGGCATACGAGCAGTACTTC. This translates into CASSGTGGRAYEQYF.

V and J are TRBV10-3 and TRBJ1-2; possible D gene TRBD1, 5 bases. V lost 8 bases and J 7 bases, leaving 17 bases between the germline ends. The CDR3 spans 13 residues. Germline CDR1 is ENHRY and CDR2 is SYGVKD. As DNA, the CDR3 is TGTGCCATCTCTCCGGACAATATCTCTGGCTACACCTTC. This sequence encodes CAISPDNISGYTF.

The chain uses TRBV7-2 and TRBJ1-1; no definite D call. This CDR3 spans 12 amino acids. Germline V gives CDR1 SGHTA, CDR2 FQGNSA. V gave up 5 bases and J gave up 6 bases, with 10 bases separating them. The CDR3 DNA follows: TGTGCCAGCAGCCCCCACTCCTCTGAAGCTTTCTTT. It encodes CASSPHSSEAFF.

The J gene is TRBJ2-7, the V gene TRBV9; 8 bases line up with TRBD1. CDR1 and CDR2 from the germline V gene are SGDLS and YYNGEE. Losses at the gene ends were 5 bases for V and 3 bases for J; bases not matched to a gene: 10. The CDR3 spans 15 residues. CDR3 sequence reads: CASSSGGGSFYEQYF. DNA of the CDR3: TGTGCCAGCAGTTCAGGGGGCGGGTCCTTCTACGAGCAGTACTTC.

This chain connects TRBV19 to TRBJ2-7; the match to TRBD2 covers 9 bases. After removal of 6 bases from V and 2 bases from J, the junction contained 2 bases not matched to a gene. Germline CDR1 is LNHDA and CDR2 is SQIVND (reference sequence). The CDR3 is 13 amino acids. CDR3 residues: CASRTSGTYEQYF. The CDR3, as DNA: TGTGCCAGTAGGACTAGCGGTACCTACGAGCAGTACTTC.

V usage is TRBV28 and J usage is TRBJ2-7; D not certain. Trimming took off 8 bases at V and 6 bases at J, with 11 bases between the two ends. CDR3 size: 11 residues. Germline loops: CDR1 MDHEN, CDR2 SYDVKM. The CDR3 DNA reads TGTGCCAGCTTCGCCGGCGGCGAGCAGTACTTC. Translation gives CASFAGGEQYF. Based on the CDR3 plus reference TRBV28 and TRBJ2-7, the full variable domain is DVKVTQSSRYLVKRTGEKVFLECVQDMDHENMFWYRQDPGLGLRLIYFSYDVKMKEKGDIPEGYSVSREKKERFSLILESASTNQTSMYLCASFAGGEQYFGPGTRLTVT.